This TCR beta chain came from a study of T cells in Graves' hyperthyroidism and ophthalmopathy. Overall study findings and caveats: Classification by a 13 V-J model distinguished ophthalmopathy from stable hyperthyroidism. Expanded thyroid clonotypes (above 0.001) were mostly also found in blood.

As regards this clonotype: Its antigen remains unidentified.

J gave up 1 base and V 2 bases, and 5 bases lay outside the gene matches. The CDR3 totals 16 residues. Per the germline V gene, CDR1 is SGHRS and CDR2 is YFSETQ. Using RNA transcripts as the source, TCR beta CDR3 regions were amplified. First-round RT-PCR targeting the TCR CDR3 was performed with the HTBI primer set. TCRdb re-derived calls from the multiplex PCR reads in MiXCR, one entry per CDR3 protein. The profile covers hundreds of thousands of distinct CDR3 sequences, with roughly 15% appearing a single time and roughly 10% taken by the ten largest. This sequence originates from a woman aged 18-29 years with Graves' hyperthyroidism. The genes are TRBV5-1 and TRBJ2-7; TRBD2 agrees at 11 bases. Sequenced material: blood. The CDR3 here is CASSFMTSGMSYEQYF. The DNA for the CDR3 is TGCGCCAGCAGCTTTATGACTAGCGGGATGTCCTACGAGCAGTACTTC. The whole variable domain, remainder taken from reference TRBV5-1 and TRBJ2-7, is KAGVTQTPRYLIKTRGQQVTLSCSPISGHRSVSWYQQTPGQGLQFLFEYFSETQRNKGNFPGRFSGRQFSNSRSEMNVSTLELGDSALYLCASSFMTSGMSYEQYFGPGTRLTVT.